This entry concerns a single TCR beta chain. The data derive from a study of T cell repertoires in aging, cancer and after chemotherapy. TCR beta rearrangements were amplified from peripheral blood genomic DNA. Germline V gives CDR1 LNHDA, CDR2 SQIVND (reference sequence). The CDR3 length is 15 residues. Trimming pared 1 base from V and 5 bases from J, leaving 14 bases between. A mixed TRB-A/B primer pool amplified rearranged TRB by multiplex touch-down PCR. In TCRdb, the multiplex PCR reads were re-called with MiXCR into one record per CDR3 protein. The repertoire includes thousands of distinct CDR3 sequences, approximately 54% of them detected once, and roughly a fifth sits in the top ten.

The source is a human donor in good health. Input material: blood. This rearrangement joins TRBV19 to TRBJ1-2; D remains ambiguous. The CDR3 bases are TGTGCCAGTAGTATAGTTGGATCCGGTAGATATGGCTACACCTTC. Its translation: CASSIVGSGRYGYTF.